The rows below give T cell receptor beta chains drawn from one sample of a study of cytomegalovirus exposure and HLA in healthy donors. Profiling relied on immunoSEQ multiplex PCR, and the TCRdb table lists in-frame clones only, not all of them. This table has hundreds of thousands of clones, 78% appearing once. Sequences were obtained from PBMCs. Receptors were obtained from a boy aged 5-17 years in good health and CMV-seronegative. Each CDR3 is given with its conserved first and last residue. The D gene is left open where the match is weak. Clone size is stated in some rows and not others, as once, few, many or a class when expanded.

>TRBJ2-7|.|.|TRBV4-2
TGTGCCAGCAGTCCTTTCGCAGCTCTAATCGGGGAGCAGTACTTC
CASSPFAALIGEQYF
>TRBJ1-2|TRBD1|.|TRBV27
TGTGCCAGCAGGAGGGACAGCTATGGCTACACCTTC
CASRRDSYGYTF
>TRBJ2-5|TRBD2|.|TRBV6-1
TGTGCCAGCAGTGCCCTAGCGGGGGCCTTTACGGAGACCCAGTACTTC
CASSALAGAFTETQYF
>TRBJ2-7|TRBD1|once|TRBV5-1
TGCGCCAGCAGCTTACCGGGACAGGGGACCGAGCAGTACTTC
CASSLPGQGTEQYF
>TRBJ2-7|.|.|TRBV11-3
TGTGCCAGCAGCTTAGTACAGGGTCCCTACGAGCAGTACTTC
CASSLVQGPYEQYF
>TRBJ2-3|TRBD2|.|TRBV4-1
TGCGCCAGCAGCCTTGACTGGACTAGTGGTGCAGATACGCAGTATTTT
CASSLDWTSGADTQYF
>TRBJ2-7|TRBD1|few|TRBV2
TGTGCCAGGAAGGGACAGGGGGCTTTCGACGAGCAGTACTTC
CARKGQGAFDEQYF
>TRBJ1-1|.|.|TRBV19
TGTGCCAGTCGAGGCGGGGATTACCTGAACACTGAAGCTTTCTTT
CASRGGDYLNTEAFF
>TRBJ2-3|.|.|TRBV11-2
TGTGCCAGCAGCCGTTCGGGACTCGACACAGATACGCAGTATTTT
CASSRSGLDTDTQYF
>TRBJ2-3|TRBD2|.|TRBV13
TGTGCCAGCAGCTCCTCACAGCGGGGGGGCGAAGGGTGGAGAGATACGCAGTATTTT
CASSSSQRGGEGWRDTQYF
>TRBJ1-1|.|.|TRBV7-9
TGTGCCAGCAGGATGGGGAGGGACACTGAAGCTTTCTTT
CASRMGRDTEAFF
>TRBJ2-7|TRBD1|.|TRBV6-4
TGTGCCAGCAGTGAGCTGGCAGGGGGTACCTACGAGCAGTACTTC
CASSELAGGTYEQYF
>TRBJ2-5|.|.|TRBV5-4
TGTGCCAGCAGCTTGCAGAATTACCAAGAGACCCAGTACTTC
CASSLQNYQETQYF
>TRBJ2-7|TRBD2|.|TRBV10-2
TGCGCCAGCAGTTTAGCGGGATCCTACGAGCAGTACTTC
CASSLAGSYEQYF
>TRBJ2-6|.|.|TRBV6-6
TGTGCCAGCCGACGGGACTCTGGGGCCAACGTCCTGACTTTC
CASRRDSGANVLTF
>TRBJ1-2|TRBD1|once|TRBV9
TGTGCCAGCAGCGGCCGGGACAGGGCGGCTCGTGGCTACACCTTC
CASSGRDRAARGYTF
>TRBJ2-1|TRBD2|.|TRBV2
TGTGCCAGCAGTGAGCTAGCGGGGGGATCCTACAATGAGCAGTTCTTC
CASSELAGGSYNEQFF
>TRBJ1-5|TRBD1|.|TRBV10-3
TGTGCCACAAGGGACAGGGATGGCAATCAGCCCCAGCATTTT
CATRDRDGNQPQHF
>TRBJ1-5|.|.|TRBV6-5
TGTGCCAGCAGTTACAGGGAGAGCAATCAGCCCCAGCATTTT
CASSYRESNQPQHF
>TRBJ2-7|TRBD2|.|TRBV7-9
TGTGCCAGCAGCCGTGGTCTAGCGGGGGTCAGCTACGAGCAGTACTTC
CASSRGLAGVSYEQYF
>TRBJ1-1|.|.|TRBV7-9
TGTGCCAGCAGCTTATACCCGCCAGGGGCGAACACTGAAGCTTTCTTT
CASSLYPPGANTEAFF
>TRBJ2-7|.|.|TRBV7-8
TGTGCCAGCAGCTTAGTAGTGGGAGGCTCCTACGAGCAGTACTTC
CASSLVVGGSYEQYF
>TRBJ1-1|TRBD1|.|TRBV10-1
TGCGCCACCCGGGACAGGGGTGACACTGAAGCTTTCTTT
CATRDRGDTEAFF
>TRBJ1-2|.|once|TRBV11-2
TGTGCCAGCAGCCCATCCCCGCGCCAATCGCGGAGCTACACCTTC
CASSPSPRQSRSYTF
>TRBJ1-4|.|once|TRBV5-5
TGTGCCAGCAGAAGAGTACCAACTAATGAAAAACTGTTTTTT
CASRRVPTNEKLFF
>TRBJ1-5|.|.|TRBV5-5
TGTGCCAGCAGCTTGACAGGGAAACATAATTCCCAGCATTTT
CASSLTGKHNSQHF
>TRBJ2-7|.|.|TRBV19
TGTGCCAGTAGTGGGCTCCCGGAAGGCATCTACGAGCAGTACTTC
CASSGLPEGIYEQYF
>TRBJ1-2|.|.|TRBV27
TGTGCCAGCAGCCGAGATTTGGGGCAATCTATTTATGGCTACACCTTC
CASSRDLGQSIYGYTF
>TRBJ2-7|.|.|TRBV6-1
TGTGCCAGCAGTGAACAGGACTACGAGCAGTACTTC
CASSEQDYEQYF
>TRBJ2-7|.|once|TRBV10-3
TGTGCCATCAGTGGATCGTCTAAGAGGTACGAGCAGTACTTC
CAISGSSKRYEQYF
>TRBJ2-1|TRBD2|.|TRBV5-1
TGCGCCAGCAGCTCCCCGGGACTAGCCAATGAGCAGTTCTTC
CASSSPGLANEQFF
>TRBJ2-5|.|few|TRBV4-1
TGCGCCAGCAGCCAACAGGGGTTGGGGGAGACCCAGTACTTC
CASSQQGLGETQYF
>TRBJ1-4|.|.|TRBV6-6
TGTGCCAGCTCACCGGGAGGGGCAGTTGGTGAAAAACTGTTTTTT
CASSPGGAVGEKLFF
>TRBJ2-2|.|.|TRBV18
TGTGCCAGCTCACCATACCCAGACACCGGGGAGCTGTTTTTT
CASSPYPDTGELFF
>TRBJ2-1|.|.|TRBV6-1
TGTGCCAGCGTGGACAGTTACAATGAGCAGTTCTTC
CASVDSYNEQFF
>TRBJ2-2|.|.|TRBV7-6
TGTGCCAGCAGCCTCAGGGGCCCACCCACCGGGGAGCTGTTTTTT
CASSLRGPPTGELFF
>TRBJ1-1|TRBD1|.|TRBV4-2
TGTGCCAGCAGCCACGGACAGGGGATGAACACTGAAGCTTTCTTT
CASSHGQGMNTEAFF
>TRBJ2-7|.|.|TRBV15
TGTGCCACCAGCAGAGACCTGTCAGGGGTCGCCCGTTCCTACGAGCAGTACTTC
CATSRDLSGVARSYEQYF
>TRBJ1-1|TRBD1|few|TRBV11-3
TGTGCCAGCGGAAAAGACAGGGCTGAAGCTTTCTTT
CASGKDRAEAFF
>TRBJ1-2|.|once|TRBV14
TGTGCCAGCAGCCGATTCCTGGACGGGGGAGGCTATGGCTACACCTTC
CASSRFLDGGGYGYTF
>TRBJ2-1|TRBD2|.|TRBV9
TGTGCCAGCAGCGTTCCCCTAGCGGGATCGGAAAATGAGCAGTTCTTC
CASSVPLAGSENEQFF
>TRBJ2-1|TRBD2|.|TRBV2
TGTGCCAGCATCCCGCCCATAGCGGGAGGGCTGGGGGAGTTCTTC
CASIPPIAGGLGEFF
>TRBJ1-1|TRBD1|.|TRBV6-4
TGTGCCGGGACAGGGGTGAACACTGAAGCTTTCTTT
CAGTGVNTEAFF
>TRBJ2-7|TRBD1|.|TRBV5-8
TGTGCCAGCAGCTTACAGGACAGGGGGCCCTACGAGCAGTACTTC
CASSLQDRGPYEQYF